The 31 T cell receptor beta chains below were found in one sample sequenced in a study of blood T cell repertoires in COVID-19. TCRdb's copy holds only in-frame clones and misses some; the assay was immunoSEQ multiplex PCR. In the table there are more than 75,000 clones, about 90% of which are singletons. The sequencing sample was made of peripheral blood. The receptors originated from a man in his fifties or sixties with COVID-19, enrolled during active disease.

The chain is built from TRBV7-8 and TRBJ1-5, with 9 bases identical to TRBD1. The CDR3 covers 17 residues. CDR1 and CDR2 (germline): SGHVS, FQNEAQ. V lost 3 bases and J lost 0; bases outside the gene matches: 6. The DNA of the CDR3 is TGTGCCAGCAGCTTTTTACAGGGGGCTGATAGCAATCAGCCCCAGCATTTT. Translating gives CASSFLQGADSNQPQHF. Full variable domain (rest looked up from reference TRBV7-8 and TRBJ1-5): GAGVSQSPRYKVAKRGQDVALRCDPISGHVSLFWYQQALGQGPEFLTYFQNEAQLDKSGLPSDRFFAERPEGSVSTLKIQRTQQEDSAVYLCASSFLQGADSNQPQHFGDGTRLSIL.

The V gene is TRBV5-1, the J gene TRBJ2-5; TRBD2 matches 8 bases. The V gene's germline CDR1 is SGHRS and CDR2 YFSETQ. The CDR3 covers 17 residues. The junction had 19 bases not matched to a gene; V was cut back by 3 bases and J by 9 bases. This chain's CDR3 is CASSSLSSGRGQAAQYF. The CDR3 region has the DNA TGCGCCAGCAGCTCCCTCTCTAGCGGGCGCGGTCAAGCGGCCCAGTACTTC.

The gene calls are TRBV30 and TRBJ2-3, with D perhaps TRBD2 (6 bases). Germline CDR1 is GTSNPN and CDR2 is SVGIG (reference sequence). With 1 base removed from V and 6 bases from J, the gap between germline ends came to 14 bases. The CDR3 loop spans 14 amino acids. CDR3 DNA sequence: TGTGCCTGGAGTGAAGGCGGGGCGTTCGATACGCAGTATTTT. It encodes CAWSEGGAFDTQYF.

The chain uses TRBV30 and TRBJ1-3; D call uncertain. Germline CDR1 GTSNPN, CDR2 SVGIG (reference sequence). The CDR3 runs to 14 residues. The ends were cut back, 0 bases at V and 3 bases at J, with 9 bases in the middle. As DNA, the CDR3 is TGTGCCTGGAGTGTATCTACCTTTGGAAACACCATATATTTT. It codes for CAWSVSTFGNTIYF. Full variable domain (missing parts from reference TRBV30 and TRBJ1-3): SQTIHQWPATLVQPVGSPLSLECTVEGTSNPNLYWYRQAAGRGLQLLFYSVGIGQISSEVPQNLSASRPQDRQFILSSKKLLLSDSGFYLCAWSVSTFGNTIYFGEGSWLTVV.

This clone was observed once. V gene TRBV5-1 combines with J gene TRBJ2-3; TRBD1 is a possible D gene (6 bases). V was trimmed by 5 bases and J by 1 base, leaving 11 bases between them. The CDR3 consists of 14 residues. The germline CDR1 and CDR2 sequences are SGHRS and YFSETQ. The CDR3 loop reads CASSSEGGTDTQYF. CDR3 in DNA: TGCGCCAGCAGTAGTGAGGGGGGCACAGATACGCAGTATTTT.

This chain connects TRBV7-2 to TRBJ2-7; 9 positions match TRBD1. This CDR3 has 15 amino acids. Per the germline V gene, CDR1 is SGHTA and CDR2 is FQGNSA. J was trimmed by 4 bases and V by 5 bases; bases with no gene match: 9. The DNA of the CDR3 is TGTGCCAGCAGCGGGGGGACAGGGATAATATACGAGCAGTACTTC. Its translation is CASSGGTGIIYEQYF.

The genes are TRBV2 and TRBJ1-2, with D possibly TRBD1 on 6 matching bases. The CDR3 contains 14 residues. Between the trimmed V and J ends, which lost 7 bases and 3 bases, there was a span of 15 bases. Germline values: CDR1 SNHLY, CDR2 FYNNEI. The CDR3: CASTKQGSDYGYTF. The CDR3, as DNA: TGTGCCAGCACTAAACAGGGTTCTGACTATGGCTACACCTTC.

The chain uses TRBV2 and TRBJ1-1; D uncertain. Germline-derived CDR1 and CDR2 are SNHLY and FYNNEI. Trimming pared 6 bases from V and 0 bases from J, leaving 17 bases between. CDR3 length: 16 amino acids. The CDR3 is CASRLRQRKMNTEAFF. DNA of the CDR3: TGTGCCAGCAGGTTAAGGCAGCGTAAGATGAACACTGAAGCTTTCTTT.

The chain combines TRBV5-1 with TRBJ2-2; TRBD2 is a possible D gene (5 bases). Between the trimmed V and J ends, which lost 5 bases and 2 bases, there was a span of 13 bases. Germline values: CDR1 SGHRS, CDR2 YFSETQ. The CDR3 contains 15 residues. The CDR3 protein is CASSPDGGNTGELFF. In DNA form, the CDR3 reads TGCGCCAGCAGTCCGGACGGAGGAAACACCGGGGAGCTGTTTTTT.

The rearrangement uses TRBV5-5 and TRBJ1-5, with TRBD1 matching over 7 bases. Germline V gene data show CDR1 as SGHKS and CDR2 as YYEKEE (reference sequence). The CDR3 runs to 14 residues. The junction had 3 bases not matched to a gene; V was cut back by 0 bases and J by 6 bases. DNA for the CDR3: TGTGCCAGCAGCTTGGGACAGGGCGGTCAGCCCCAGCATTTT. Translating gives CASSLGQGGQPQHF. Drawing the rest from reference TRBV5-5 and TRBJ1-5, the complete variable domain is DAGVTQSPTHLIKTRGQQVTLRCSPISGHKSVSWYQQVLGQGPQFIFQYYEKEERGRGNFPDRFSARQFPNYSSELNVNALLLGDSALYLCASSLGQGGQPQHFGDGTRLSIL.

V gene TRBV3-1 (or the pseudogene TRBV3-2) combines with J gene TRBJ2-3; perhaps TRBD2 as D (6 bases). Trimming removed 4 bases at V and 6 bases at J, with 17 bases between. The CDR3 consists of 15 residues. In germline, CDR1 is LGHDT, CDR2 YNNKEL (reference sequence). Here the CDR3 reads CASSPGGGNSDTQYF. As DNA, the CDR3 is TGTGCCAGCAGCCCAGGTGGAGGGAATTCGGATACGCAGTATTTT.

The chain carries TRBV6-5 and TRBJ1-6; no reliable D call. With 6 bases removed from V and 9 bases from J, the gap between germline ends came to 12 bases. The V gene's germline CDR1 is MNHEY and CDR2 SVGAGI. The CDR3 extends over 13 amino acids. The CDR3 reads CASSNGGSSPLHF. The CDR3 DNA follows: TGTGCCAGCAGCAATGGAGGGAGTTCACCCCTCCACTTT.

The CDR3 here is CASSGSDRGPYEQYF. CDR3 DNA sequence: TGTGCCAGCAGCGGCTCAGACAGGGGCCCCTACGAGCAGTACTTC. V gene TRBV5-6 combines with J gene TRBJ2-7; TRBD1 matches at 8 bases. The germline gives CDR1 SGHDT, CDR2 YYEEEE. The CDR3 covers 15 residues. V lost 4 bases, J lost 2 bases, and 8 bases stayed unmatched. The variable domain in full, completed from reference TRBV5-6 and TRBJ2-7, reads DAGVTQSPTHLIKTRGQQVTLRCSPKSGHDTVSWYQQALGQGPQFIFQYYEEEERQRGNFPDRFSGHQFPNYSSELNVNALLLGDSALYLCASSGSDRGPYEQYFGPGTRLTVT.

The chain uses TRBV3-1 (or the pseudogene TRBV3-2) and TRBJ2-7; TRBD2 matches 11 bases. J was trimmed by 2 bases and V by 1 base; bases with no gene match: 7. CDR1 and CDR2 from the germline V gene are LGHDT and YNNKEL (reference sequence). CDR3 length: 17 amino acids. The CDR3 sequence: CASSQVHRLAGTYEQYF. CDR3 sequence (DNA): TGTGCCAGCAGCCAAGTTCATCGACTAGCGGGGACCTACGAGCAGTACTTC.

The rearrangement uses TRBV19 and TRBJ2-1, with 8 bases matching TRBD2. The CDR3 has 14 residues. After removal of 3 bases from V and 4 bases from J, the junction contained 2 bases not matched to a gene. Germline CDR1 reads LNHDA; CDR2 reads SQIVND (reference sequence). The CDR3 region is CASSIRGGYNEQFF. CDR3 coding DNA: TGTGCCAGTAGTATTCGGGGGGGTTACAATGAGCAGTTCTTC.

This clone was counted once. The CDR3 sequence is CASSLSGITEAFF. The CDR3, as DNA: TGTGCCAGCAGCTTGAGCGGGATCACTGAAGCTTTCTTT. This chain connects TRBV5-6 to TRBJ1-1; no clear D. Germline V gene data show CDR1 as SGHDT and CDR2 as YYEEEE. CDR3 length equals 13 residues. V lost 1 base to trimming and J lost 4 bases, with 8 bases between them.

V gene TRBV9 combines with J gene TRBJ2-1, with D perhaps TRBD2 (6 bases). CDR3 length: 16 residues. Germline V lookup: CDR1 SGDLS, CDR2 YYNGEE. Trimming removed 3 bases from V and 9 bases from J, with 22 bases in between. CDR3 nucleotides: TGTGCCAGCAGCGCCAACAGTATAGCCGCGCGGGGTGAGCAGTTCTTC. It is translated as CASSANSIAARGEQFF.

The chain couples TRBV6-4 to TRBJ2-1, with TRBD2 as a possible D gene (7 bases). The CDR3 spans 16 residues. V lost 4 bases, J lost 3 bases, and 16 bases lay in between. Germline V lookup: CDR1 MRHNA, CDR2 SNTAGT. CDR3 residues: CASSVWGGQNYNEQFF. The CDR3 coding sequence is TGTGCCAGCAGTGTATGGGGGGGCCAGAACTACAATGAGCAGTTCTTC.

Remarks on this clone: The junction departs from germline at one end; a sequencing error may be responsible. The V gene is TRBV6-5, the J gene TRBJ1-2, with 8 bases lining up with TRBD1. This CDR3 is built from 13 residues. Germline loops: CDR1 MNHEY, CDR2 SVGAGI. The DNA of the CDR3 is TGTGTCAGCAGTTCCGGACAGGGAAGGCGCTACACCTTC. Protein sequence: CVSSSGQGRRYTF.

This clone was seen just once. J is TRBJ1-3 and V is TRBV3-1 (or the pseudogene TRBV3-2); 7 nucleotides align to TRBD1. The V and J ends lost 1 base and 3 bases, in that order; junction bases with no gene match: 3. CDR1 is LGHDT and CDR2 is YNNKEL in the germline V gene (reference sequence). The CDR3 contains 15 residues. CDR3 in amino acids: CASSQATGLGNTIYF. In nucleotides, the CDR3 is TGTGCCAGCAGCCAAGCGACAGGGCTTGGAAACACCATATATTTT.

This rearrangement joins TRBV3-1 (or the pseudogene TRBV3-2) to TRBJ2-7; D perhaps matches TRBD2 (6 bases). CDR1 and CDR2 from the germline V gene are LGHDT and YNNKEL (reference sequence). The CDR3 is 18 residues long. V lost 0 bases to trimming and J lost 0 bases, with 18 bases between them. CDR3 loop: CASSQDMGGAGSSYEQYF. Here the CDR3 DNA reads TGTGCCAGCAGCCAAGACATGGGCGGGGCCGGGAGCTCCTACGAGCAGTACTTC.

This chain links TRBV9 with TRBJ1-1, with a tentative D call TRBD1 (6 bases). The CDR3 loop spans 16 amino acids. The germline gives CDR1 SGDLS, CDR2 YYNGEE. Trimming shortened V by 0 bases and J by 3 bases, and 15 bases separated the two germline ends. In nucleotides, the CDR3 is TGTGCCAGCAGCGTAGGGCAGGGTAACAGGGACACTGAAGCTTTCTTT. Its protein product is CASSVGQGNRDTEAFF.

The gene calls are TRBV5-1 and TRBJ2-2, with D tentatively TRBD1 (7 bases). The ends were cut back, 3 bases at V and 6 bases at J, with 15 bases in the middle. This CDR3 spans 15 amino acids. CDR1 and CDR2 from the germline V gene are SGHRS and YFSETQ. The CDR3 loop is CASSSGGLTSGELFF. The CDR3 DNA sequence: TGCGCCAGCAGCTCAGGGGGACTGACCTCCGGGGAGCTGTTTTTT.

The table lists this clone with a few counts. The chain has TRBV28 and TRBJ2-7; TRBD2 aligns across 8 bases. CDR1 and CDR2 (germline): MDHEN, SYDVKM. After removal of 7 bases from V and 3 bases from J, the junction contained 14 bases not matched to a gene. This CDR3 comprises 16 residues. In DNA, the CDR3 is TGTGCCAGCATTGAAGGGTCGGCGGGGGGTAACTACGAGCAGTACTTC. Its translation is CASIEGSAGGNYEQYF.

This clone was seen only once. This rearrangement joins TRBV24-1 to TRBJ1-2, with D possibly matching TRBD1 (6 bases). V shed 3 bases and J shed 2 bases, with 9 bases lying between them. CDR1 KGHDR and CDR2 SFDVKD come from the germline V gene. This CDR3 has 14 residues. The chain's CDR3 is CATSDRTGNYGYTF. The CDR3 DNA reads TGTGCCACCAGTGATCGTACAGGGAACTATGGCTACACCTTC.

The DNA for the CDR3 is TGTGCCAGCAGCCCTTATCAGGGGGCGAGTTCACCCCTCCACTTT. Its protein product is CASSPYQGASSPLHF. The chain has TRBV9 and TRBJ1-6; 8 positions agree with TRBD1. Germline V lookup: CDR1 SGDLS, CDR2 YYNGEE. V lost 4 bases, J lost 9 bases, and 9 bases stayed unmatched. The CDR3 is made up of 15 amino acids.

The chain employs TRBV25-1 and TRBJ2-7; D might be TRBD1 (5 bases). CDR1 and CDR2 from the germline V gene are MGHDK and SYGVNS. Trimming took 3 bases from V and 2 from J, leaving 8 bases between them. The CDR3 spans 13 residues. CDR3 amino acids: CASSDRVAYEQYF. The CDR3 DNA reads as TGTGCCAGCAGTGACAGGGTGGCCTACGAGCAGTACTTC.

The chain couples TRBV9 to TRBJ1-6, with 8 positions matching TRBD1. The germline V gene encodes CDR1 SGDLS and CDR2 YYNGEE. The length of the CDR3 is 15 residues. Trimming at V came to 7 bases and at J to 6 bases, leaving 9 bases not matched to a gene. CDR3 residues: CASCTGTGLNSPLHF. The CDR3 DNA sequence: TGTGCCAGCTGTACTGGGACAGGCCTTAATTCACCCCTCCACTTT.

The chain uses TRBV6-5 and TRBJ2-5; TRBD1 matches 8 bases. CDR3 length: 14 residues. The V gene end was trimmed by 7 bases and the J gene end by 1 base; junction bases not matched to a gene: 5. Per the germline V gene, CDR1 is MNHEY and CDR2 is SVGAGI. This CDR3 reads CASTKTGGQETQYF. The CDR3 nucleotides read TGTGCCAGCACCAAAACAGGGGGCCAAGAGACCCAGTACTTC.

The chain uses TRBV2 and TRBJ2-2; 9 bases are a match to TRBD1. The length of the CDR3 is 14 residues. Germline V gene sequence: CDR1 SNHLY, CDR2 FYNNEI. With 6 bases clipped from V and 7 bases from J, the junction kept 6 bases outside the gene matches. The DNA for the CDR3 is TGTGCCAGCAGCGGACAGGGGAACTTCGGGGAGCTGTTTTTT. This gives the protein CASSGQGNFGELFF.

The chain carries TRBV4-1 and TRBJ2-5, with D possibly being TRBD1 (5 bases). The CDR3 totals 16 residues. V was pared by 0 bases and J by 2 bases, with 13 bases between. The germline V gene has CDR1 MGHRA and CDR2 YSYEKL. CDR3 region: CASSQDMGQNQETQYF. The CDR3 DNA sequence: TGCGCCAGCAGCCAAGATATGGGGCAGAATCAAGAGACCCAGTACTTC.